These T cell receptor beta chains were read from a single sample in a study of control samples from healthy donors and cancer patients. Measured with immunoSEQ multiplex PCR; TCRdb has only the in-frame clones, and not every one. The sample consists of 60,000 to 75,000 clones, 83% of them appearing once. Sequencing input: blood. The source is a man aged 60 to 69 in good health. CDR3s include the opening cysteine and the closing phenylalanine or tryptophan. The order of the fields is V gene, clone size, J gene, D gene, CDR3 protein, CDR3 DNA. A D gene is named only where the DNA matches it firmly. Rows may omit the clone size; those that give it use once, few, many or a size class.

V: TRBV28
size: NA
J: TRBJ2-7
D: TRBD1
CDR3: CASSGGWDSQYEQYF
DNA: TGTGCCAGCAGTGGGGGTTGGGACAGCCAATACGAGCAGTACTTC

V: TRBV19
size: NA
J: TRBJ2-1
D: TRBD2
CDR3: CASSIRLAGVGEQFF
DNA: TGTGCCAGTAGTATAAGGCTAGCGGGAGTGGGTGAGCAGTTCTTC

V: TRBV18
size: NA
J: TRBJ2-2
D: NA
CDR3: CASSLTGPTGELFF
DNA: TGTGCCAGCTCACTTACAGGGCCCACCGGGGAGCTGTTTTTT

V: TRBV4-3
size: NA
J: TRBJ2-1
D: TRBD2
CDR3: CASSQDPSGRRNEQFF
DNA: TGCGCCAGCAGCCAAGATCCTAGCGGGAGGCGGAATGAGCAGTTCTTC

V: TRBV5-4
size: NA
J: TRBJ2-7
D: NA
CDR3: CASSKGGGEQYF
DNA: TGTGCCAGCAGCAAAGGAGGGGGTGAGCAGTACTTC

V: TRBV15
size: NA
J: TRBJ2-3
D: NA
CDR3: CATWQDTQYF
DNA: TGTGCCACCTGGCAGGATACGCAGTATTTT

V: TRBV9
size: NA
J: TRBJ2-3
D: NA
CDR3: CASSVGGTDTQYF
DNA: TGTGCCAGCAGCGTGGGCGGCACAGATACGCAGTATTTT

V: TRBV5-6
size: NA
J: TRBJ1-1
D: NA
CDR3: CASSLRGTEAFF
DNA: TGTGCCAGCAGCTTGAGAGGCACTGAAGCTTTCTTT

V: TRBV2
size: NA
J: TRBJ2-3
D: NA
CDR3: CASSEADTRQSGF
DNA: TGTGCCAGCAGTGAAGCCGACACTAGACAGTCAGGGTTT

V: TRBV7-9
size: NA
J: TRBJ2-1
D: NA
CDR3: CASSLALGEQFF
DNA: TGTGCCAGCAGCTTAGCCCTCGGTGAGCAGTTCTTC

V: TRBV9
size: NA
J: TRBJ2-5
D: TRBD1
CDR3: CASSVTGTVQETQYF
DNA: TGTGCCAGCAGCGTAACGGGGACAGTCCAAGAGACCCAGTACTTC

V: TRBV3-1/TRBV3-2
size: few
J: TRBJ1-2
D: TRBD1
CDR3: CASSVRGPAGGYTF
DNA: TGTGCCAGCAGCGTCAGGGGGCCCGCCGGGGGCTACACCTTC

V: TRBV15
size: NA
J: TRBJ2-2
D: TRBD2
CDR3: CATSRGSSGGVDGELFF
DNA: TGTGCCACCAGCAGAGGGTCTAGCGGGGGAGTAGACGGGGAGCTGTTTTTT

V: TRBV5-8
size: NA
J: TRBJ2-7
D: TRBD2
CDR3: CASSTGLARSYEQYF
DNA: TGTGCCAGCAGCACGGGACTAGCGCGTTCCTACGAGCAGTACTTC

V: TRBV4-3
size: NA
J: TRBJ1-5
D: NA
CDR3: CASSQEVGAVQPQHF
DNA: TGCGCCAGCAGCCAAGAGGTTGGAGCCGTGCAGCCCCAGCATTTT

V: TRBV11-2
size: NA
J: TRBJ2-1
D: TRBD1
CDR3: CASSLVGTGGNEQFF
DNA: TGTGCCAGCAGCTTAGTTGGGACAGGGGGCAATGAGCAGTTCTTC

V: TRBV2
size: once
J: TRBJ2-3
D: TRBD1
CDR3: CASRATGVADTQYF
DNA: TGTGCCAGCAGAGCTACAGGGGTCGCAGATACGCAGTATTTT

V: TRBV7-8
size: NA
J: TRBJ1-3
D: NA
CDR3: CATQGTGLAGNTIYF
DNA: TGTGCCACCCAGGGAACAGGGCTGGCTGGAAACACCATATATTTT

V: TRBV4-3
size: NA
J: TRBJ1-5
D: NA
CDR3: CASSLGTGPQQPQHF
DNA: TGCGCCAGCAGCCTCGGGACGGGGCCTCAACAGCCCCAGCATTTT

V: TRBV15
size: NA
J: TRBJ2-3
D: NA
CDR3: CATSKVADTQYF
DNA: TGTGCCACCAGCAAAGTAGCAGATACGCAGTATTTT

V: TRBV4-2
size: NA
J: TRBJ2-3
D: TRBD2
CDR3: CASSQATSGPGTDTQYF
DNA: TGTGCCAGCAGCCAAGCGACTAGCGGACCCGGCACAGATACGCAGTATTTT

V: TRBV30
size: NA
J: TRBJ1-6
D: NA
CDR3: CALTGWSSYNSPLHF
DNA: TGTGCCTTAACGGGGTGGAGTTCCTATAATTCACCCCTCCACTTT

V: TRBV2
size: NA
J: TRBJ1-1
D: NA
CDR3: CASSGTVNTEAFF
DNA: TGTGCCAGCAGTGGAACAGTTAACACTGAAGCTTTCTTT

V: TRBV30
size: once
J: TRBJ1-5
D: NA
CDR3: CAWRDGQSNQPQHF
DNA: TGTGCCTGGAGGGATGGACAAAGCAATCAGCCCCAGCATTTT

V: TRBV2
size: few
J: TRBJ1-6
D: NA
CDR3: CASSGRGTGNSPLHF
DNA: TGTGCCAGCAGTGGCAGGGGCACGGGTAATTCACCCCTCCACTTT

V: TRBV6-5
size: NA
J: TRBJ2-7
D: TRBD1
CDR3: CASRGQGVSYEQYF
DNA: TGTGCCAGCAGGGGACAGGGGGTTTCCTACGAGCAGTACTTC

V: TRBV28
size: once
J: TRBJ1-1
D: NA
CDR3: CASSLGGEENTEAFF
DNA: TGTGCCAGCAGTTTAGGGGGGGAAGAGAACACTGAAGCTTTCTTT

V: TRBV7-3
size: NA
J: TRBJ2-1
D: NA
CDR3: CASSYRAGKNEQFF
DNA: TGTGCCAGCAGCTACAGGGCAGGCAAGAATGAGCAGTTCTTC

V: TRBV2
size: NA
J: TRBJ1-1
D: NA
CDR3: CASSRRGQAEAFF
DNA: TGTGCCAGCAGTCGAAGGGGCCAGGCGGAAGCTTTCTTT

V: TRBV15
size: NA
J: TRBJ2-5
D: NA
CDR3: CATSRIDRKETQYF
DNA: TGTGCCACCAGCAGAATAGACCGAAAAGAGACCCAGTACTTC

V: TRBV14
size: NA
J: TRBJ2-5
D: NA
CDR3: CASSQGFDGRGRETQYF
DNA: TGTGCCAGCAGCCAAGGTTTCGACGGCAGGGGACGGGAGACCCAGTACTTC

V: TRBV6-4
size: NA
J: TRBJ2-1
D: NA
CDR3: CASSDGSASYNEQFF
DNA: TGTGCCAGCAGTGACGGGAGCGCTTCCTACAATGAGCAGTTCTTC

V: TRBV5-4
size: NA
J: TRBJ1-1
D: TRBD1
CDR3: CASRGQGAVVGAEAFF
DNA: TGTGCCAGCCGGGGACAGGGGGCAGTGGTGGGGGCTGAAGCTTTCTTT

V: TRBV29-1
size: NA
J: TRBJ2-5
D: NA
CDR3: CSVVRGQETQYF
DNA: TGCAGCGTTGTTAGGGGCCAAGAGACCCAGTACTTC

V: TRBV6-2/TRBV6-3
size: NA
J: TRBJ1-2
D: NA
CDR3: CASSTGSLGGYTF
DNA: TGTGCCAGCAGCACCGGATCTCTGGGCGGCTACACCTTC

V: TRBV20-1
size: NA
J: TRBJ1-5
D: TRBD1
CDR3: CSASKWPQGGRNQPQHF
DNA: TGCAGTGCTAGTAAATGGCCACAGGGGGGAAGGAATCAGCCCCAGCATTTT

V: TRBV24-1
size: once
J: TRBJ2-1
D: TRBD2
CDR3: CATSATGTSVYNEQFF
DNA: TGTGCCACCAGTGCCACCGGGACTAGCGTTTACAATGAGCAGTTCTTC

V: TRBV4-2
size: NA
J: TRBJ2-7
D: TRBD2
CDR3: CASSQEASGSSYEQYF
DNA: TGTGCCAGCAGCCAAGAGGCTAGCGGGAGTTCGTACGAGCAGTACTTC

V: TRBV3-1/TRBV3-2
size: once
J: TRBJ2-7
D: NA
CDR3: CASSQGHSRYEQYF
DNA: TGTGCCAGCAGCCAAGGACACTCCCGCTACGAGCAGTACTTC

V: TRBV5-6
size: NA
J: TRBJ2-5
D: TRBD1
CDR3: CASRGQGAGETQYF
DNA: TGTGCCAGCAGGGGACAGGGGGCAGGAGAGACCCAGTACTTC

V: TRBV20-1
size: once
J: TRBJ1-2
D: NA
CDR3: CSATGDYGYTF
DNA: TGCAGTGCTACAGGAGACTATGGCTACACCTTC

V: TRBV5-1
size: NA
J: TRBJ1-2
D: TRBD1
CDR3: CASAASGGPYGYTF
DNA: TGCGCCAGTGCCGCGTCAGGGGGACCTTATGGCTACACCTTC

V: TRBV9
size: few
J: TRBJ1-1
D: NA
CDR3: CASSLGGSTEAFF
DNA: TGTGCCAGCAGCTTGGGGGGAAGCACTGAAGCTTTCTTT